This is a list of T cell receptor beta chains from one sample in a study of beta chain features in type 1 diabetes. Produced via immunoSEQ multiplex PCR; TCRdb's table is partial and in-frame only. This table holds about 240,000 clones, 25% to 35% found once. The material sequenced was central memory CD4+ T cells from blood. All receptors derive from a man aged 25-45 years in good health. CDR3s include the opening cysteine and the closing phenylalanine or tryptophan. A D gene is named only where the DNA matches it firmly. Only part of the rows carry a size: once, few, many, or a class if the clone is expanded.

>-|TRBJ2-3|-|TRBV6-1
TGTGCCAGCAGTGAGACTAGTGGGAGTGGCACGCAGTATTTT
CASSETSGSGTQYF
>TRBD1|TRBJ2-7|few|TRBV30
TGTGCCTGGACCCGACAGGGGGTTTTCTACGAGCAGTACTTC
CAWTRQGVFYEQYF
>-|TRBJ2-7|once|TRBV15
TGTGCCACCAGCAGAGATAGAAAGGGGTACGAGCAGTACTTC
CATSRDRKGYEQYF
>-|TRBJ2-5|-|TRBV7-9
TGTGCCAGCAGCTTCAGGGGGGGTGAGACCCAGTACTTC
CASSFRGGETQYF
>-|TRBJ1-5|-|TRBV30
TGTGCCTGGAGTGTACAAGAGGATCAGCCCCAGCATTTT
CAWSVQEDQPQHF
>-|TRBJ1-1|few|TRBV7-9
TGTGCCAGCAGCTTCCAGAATGAAGCTTTCTTT
CASSFQNEAFF
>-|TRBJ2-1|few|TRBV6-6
TGTGCCAGCAGACCCGGACAGCGGGTTTCCTACAATGAGCAGTTCTTC
CASRPGQRVSYNEQFF
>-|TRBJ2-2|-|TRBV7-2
TGTGCCAGCAGCTTATCCGGCAGCTCGAACACCGGGGAGCTGTTTTTT
CASSLSGSSNTGELFF
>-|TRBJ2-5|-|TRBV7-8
TGTGCCAACGGCGGCAGGGCGGAGACCCAGTACTTC
CANGGRAETQYF
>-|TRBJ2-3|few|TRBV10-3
TGTGCCATCAGTGTCCGCGCAGATACGCAGTATTTT
CAISVRADTQYF
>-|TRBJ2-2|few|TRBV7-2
TGTGCCAGCGCCAGAGGCCGGAACACCGGGGAGCTGTTTTTT
CASARGRNTGELFF
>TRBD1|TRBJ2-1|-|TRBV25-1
TGTGCCAGCCAACTAACAGGGGTGTATGAGCAGTTCTTC
CASQLTGVYEQFF
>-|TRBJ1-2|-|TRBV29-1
TGCAGCGCATGGGGGCCCAGCGGAGCGCCCGAGGACTATGGCTACACCTTC
CSAWGPSGAPEDYGYTF
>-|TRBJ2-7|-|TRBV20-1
TGCACCTTGGACAACTCCTACGAGCAGTACTTC
CTLDNSYEQYF
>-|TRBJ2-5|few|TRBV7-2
TGTGCCAGCAGCTTATGGCAGGGAGAGACCCAGTACTTC
CASSLWQGETQYF
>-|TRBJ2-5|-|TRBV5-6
TGTGCCAGCAGCACCGGGACCGAGCAAGAGACCCAGTACTTC
CASSTGTEQETQYF
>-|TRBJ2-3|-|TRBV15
TGTGCCACCAGCAGAGATGGGGGGGGCTGGTCAGATACGCAGTATTTT
CATSRDGGGWSDTQYF
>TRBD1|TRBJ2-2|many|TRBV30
TGTTCTTCCGGGACAGGGGTCGGGGAGCTGTTTTTT
CSSGTGVGELFF
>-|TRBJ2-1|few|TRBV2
TGTGCCAGCAGTGAAGCGCCGGTCAGCTCCTACAATGAGCAGTTCTTC
CASSEAPVSSYNEQFF
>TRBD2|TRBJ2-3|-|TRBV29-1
TGCGGCGTTGGAGGGCCCCGTGGGACTAGCGGGAGGTTGGATACGCAGTATTTT
CGVGGPRGTSGRLDTQYF
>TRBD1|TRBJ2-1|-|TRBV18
TGTGCCAGCTCACCAGCAAGACAGGGGGACAACAATGAGCAGTTCTTC
CASSPARQGDNNEQFF
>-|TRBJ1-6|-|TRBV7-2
TGTGCCAGCAGCTATCAGGGCCGGGGAAATTCACCCCTCCACTTT
CASSYQGRGNSPLHF
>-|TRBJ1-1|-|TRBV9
TGTGCCAGCAGCGCAGGACAGTCTGAAGCTTTCTTT
CASSAGQSEAFF
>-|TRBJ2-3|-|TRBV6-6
TGTGCCAGCAGCCCGCACACAGATACGCAGTATTTT
CASSPHTDTQYF
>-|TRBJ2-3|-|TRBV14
TGTGCCAGCAGCCCGGGGAGAGATACGCAGTATTTT
CASSPGRDTQYF
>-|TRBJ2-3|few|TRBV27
TGTGCCAGCAAGGGCGGCTTCGGCCCAGATACGCAGTATTTT
CASKGGFGPDTQYF
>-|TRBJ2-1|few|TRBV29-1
TGCAGCTTCCGGGACTACAATGAGCAGTTCTTC
CSFRDYNEQFF
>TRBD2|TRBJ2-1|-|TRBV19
TGTGCCAGTAGTATAGAGGGGACTAGGAATAGCAATGAGCAGTTCTTC
CASSIEGTRNSNEQFF
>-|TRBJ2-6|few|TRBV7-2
TGTGCCAGCAGCTTAGCTAATGGGGCCAACGTCCTGACTTTC
CASSLANGANVLTF
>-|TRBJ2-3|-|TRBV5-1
TGCGCCAGCAGCTTGGTGGCCCTTGGAGGGACTAGCACAGATACGCAGTATTTT
CASSLVALGGTSTDTQYF
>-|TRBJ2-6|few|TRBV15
TGTGCCACCAGCAGAGAACGAGGGGTTTCTTCCGGGGCCAACGTCCTGACTTTC
CATSRERGVSSGANVLTF
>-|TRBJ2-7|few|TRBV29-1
TGCAGCGGTGGAAACAGGGAGCTAAACGAGCAGTACTTC
CSGGNRELNEQYF
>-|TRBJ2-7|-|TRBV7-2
TGTGCCAGCAGCGAGCCGGGACTCCTCAACTACGAGCAGTACTTC
CASSEPGLLNYEQYF
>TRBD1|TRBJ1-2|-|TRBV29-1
TGCAGCGTTGAACGGACAGGGGGCTACACCTTC
CSVERTGGYTF
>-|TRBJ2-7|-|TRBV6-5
TGTGCCAGCAGTTACACGAGTACCTACGAGCAGTACTTC
CASSYTSTYEQYF
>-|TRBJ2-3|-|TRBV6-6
TGTGCCAGCGCGACACGTGGGGCGACGCAGTATTTT
CASATRGATQYF
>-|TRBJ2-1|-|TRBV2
TGTGCCAGCGGCCCCTACAATGAGCAGTTCTTC
CASGPYNEQFF
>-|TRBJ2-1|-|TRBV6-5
TGTGCCAGCAGTTACCGGCCCCAGACCAATGAGCAGTTCTTC
CASSYRPQTNEQFF
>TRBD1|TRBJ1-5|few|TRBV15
TGTGCCACCAGCAGGAGACAGGGGGCTAATCAGCCCCAGCATTTT
CATSRRQGANQPQHF
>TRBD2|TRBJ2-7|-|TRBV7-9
TGTGCCAGCAGCTTACAACTAGCGGGGGCCTACGAGCAGTACTTC
CASSLQLAGAYEQYF
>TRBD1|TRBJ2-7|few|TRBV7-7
TGTGCCAGCAGCTACCGGACAGGGGAAAAAAACGAGCAGTACTTC
CASSYRTGEKNEQYF
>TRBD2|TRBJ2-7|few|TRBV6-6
TGTGCCAGCAGGGCACGGGAGGGAGGTTCCTACGAGCAGTACTTC
CASRAREGGSYEQYF
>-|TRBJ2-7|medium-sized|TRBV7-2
TGTGCCAGCAGCTTAGCACAGTTGGGGCTATACGAGCAGTACTTC
CASSLAQLGLYEQYF
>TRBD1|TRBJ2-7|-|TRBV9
TGTGCCAGCAGCGCTGACAGGGGCTTCGACGAGCAGTACTTC
CASSADRGFDEQYF
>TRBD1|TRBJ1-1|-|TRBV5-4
TGTGCCAGCACCTCAAAGTCCGGGACAGTGAACACTGAAGCTTTCTTT
CASTSKSGTVNTEAFF
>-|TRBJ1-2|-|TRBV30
TGTGCCTGGCAACAGCAGATGAACTATGGCTACACCTTC
CAWQQQMNYGYTF
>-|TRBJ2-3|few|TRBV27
TGTGCCAGCAGTTTAACCCAAGTTGGTACGCAGTATTTT
CASSLTQVGTQYF
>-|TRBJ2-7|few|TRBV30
TGTGCCTGGAAGAAAACGGGACCATCCTACGAGCAGTACTTC
CAWKKTGPSYEQYF
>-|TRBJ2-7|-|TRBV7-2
TGTGCCAGCAGTGTACAGGGTGACTACGAGCAGTACTTC
CASSVQGDYEQYF